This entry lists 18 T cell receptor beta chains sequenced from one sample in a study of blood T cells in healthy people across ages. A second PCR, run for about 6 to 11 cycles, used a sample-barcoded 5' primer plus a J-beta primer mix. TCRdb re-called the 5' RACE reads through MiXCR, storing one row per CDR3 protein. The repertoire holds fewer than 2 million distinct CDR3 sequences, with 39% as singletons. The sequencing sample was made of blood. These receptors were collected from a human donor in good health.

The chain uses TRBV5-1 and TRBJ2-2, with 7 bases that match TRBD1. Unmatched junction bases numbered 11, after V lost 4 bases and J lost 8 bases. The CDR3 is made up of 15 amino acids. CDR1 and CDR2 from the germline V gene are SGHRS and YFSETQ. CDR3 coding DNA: TGCGCCAGCAGCCCCCGGGTGAGGGGGCTTGGGGAGCTGTTTTTT. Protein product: CASSPRVRGLGELFF.

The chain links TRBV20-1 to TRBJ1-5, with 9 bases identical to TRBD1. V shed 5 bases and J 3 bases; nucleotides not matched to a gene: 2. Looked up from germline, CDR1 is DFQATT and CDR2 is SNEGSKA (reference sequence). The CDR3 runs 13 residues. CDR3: CSAWDRDNQPQHF. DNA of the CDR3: TGCAGTGCTTGGGACAGGGACAATCAGCCCCAGCATTTT.

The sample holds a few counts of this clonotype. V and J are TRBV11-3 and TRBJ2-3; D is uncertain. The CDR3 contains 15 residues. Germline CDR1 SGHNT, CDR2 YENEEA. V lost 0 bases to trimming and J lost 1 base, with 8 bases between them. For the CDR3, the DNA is TGTGCCAGCAGCTTAGAGACTCCTGGCACAGATACGCAGTATTTT. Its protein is CASSLETPGTDTQYF.

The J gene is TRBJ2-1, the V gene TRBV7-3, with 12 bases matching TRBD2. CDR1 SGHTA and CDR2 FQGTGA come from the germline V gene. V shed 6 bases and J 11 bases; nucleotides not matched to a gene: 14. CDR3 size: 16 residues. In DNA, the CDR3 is TGTGCCAGCAGTCGACTAGCGGGGGACCTTAATAGTAAGCAGTTCTTC. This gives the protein CASSRLAGDLNSKQFF.

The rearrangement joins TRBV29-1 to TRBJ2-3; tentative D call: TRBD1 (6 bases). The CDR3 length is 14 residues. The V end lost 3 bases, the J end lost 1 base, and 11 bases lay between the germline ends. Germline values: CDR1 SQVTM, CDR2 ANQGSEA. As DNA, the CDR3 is TGCAGCGTTGACAGGGGTTCTGGCACAGATACGCAGTATTTT. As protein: CSVDRGSGTDTQYF.

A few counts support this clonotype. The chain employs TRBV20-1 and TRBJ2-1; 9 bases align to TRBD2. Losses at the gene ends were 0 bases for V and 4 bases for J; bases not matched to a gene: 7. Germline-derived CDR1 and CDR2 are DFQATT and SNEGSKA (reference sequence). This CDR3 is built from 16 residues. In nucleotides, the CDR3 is TGCAGTGCTAGAGAGGCTCGAGCGGGGGGTTACAATGAGCAGTTCTTC. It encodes CSAREARAGGYNEQFF.

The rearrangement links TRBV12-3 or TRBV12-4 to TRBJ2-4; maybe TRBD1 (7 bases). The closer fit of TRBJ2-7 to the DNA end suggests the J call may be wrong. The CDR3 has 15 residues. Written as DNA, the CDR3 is TGTGCCAGCAGTCCGGAGGGACAGTCTAACTACGAGCAGTACTTC. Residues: CASSPEGQSNYEQYF.

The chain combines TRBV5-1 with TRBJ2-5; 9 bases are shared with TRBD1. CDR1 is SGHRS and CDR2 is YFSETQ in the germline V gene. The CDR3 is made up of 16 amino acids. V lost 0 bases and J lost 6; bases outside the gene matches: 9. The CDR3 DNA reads TGCGCCAGCAGCTTGGGCACAGGGGGCGCCGATAAGACCCAGTACTTC. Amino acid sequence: CASSLGTGGADKTQYF.

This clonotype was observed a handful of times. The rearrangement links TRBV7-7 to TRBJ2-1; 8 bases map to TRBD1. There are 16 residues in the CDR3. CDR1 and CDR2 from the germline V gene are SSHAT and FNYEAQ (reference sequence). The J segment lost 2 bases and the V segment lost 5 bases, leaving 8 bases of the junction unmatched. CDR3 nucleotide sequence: TGTGCCAGCAGCGTTACACAGGGGGTCCCCTACAATGAGCAGTTCTTC. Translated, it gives CASSVTQGVPYNEQFF.

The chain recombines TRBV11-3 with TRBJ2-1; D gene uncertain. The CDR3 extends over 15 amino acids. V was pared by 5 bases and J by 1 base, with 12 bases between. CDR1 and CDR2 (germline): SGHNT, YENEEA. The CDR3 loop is CASSRSRSSYNEQFF. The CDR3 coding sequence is TGTGCCAGCAGCCGAAGCCGCTCATCCTACAATGAGCAGTTCTTC.

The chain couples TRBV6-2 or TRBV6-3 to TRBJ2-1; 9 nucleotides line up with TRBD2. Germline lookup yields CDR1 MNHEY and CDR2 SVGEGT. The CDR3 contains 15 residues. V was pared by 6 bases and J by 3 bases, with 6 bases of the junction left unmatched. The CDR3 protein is CASRPLAGIYNEQFF. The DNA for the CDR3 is TGTGCCAGCAGACCACTAGCGGGCATCTACAATGAGCAGTTCTTC.

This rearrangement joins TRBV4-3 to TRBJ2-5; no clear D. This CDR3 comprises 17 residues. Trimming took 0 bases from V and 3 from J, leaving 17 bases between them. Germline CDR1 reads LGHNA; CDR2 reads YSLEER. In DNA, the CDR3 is TGCGCCAGCAGCCAAGATCTCACGAGGCTAGGAGAAGAGACCCAGTACTTC. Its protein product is CASSQDLTRLGEETQYF.

CDR3 loop: CASSWGQGGGEQYF. The CDR3 region has the DNA TGTGCCAGCAGCTGGGGACAGGGAGGGGGAGAGCAGTACTTC. V gene TRBV7-6 combines with J gene TRBJ2-5; 9 bases map to TRBD1. Trimming took 4 bases from V and 11 from J; bases not matched to a gene: 11. Germline CDR1 reads SGHVS; CDR2 reads FNYEAQ. The CDR3 loop spans 14 amino acids.

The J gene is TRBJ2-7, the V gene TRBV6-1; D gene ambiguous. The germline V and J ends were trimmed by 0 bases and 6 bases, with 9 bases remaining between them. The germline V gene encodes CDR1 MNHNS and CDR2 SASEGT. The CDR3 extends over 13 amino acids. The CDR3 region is CASSEAETSEQYF. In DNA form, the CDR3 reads TGTGCCAGCAGTGAAGCCGAGACATCCGAGCAGTACTTC.

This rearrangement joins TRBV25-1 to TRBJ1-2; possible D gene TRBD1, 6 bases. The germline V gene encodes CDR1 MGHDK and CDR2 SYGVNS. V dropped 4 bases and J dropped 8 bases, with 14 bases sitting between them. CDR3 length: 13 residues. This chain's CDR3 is CASSGQTGAGYTF. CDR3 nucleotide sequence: TGTGCCAGCAGTGGGCAGACAGGAGCCGGCTACACCTTC.

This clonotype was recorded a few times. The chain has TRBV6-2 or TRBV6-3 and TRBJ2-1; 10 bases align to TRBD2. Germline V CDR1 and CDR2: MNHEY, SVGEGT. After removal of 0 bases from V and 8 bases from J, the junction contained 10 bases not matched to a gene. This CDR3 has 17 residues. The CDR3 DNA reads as TGTGCCAGCAGTTACTCGGCTAGCGGGGGCCCTTGGGATGAGCAGTTCTTC. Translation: CASSYSASGGPWDEQFF.

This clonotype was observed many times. In DNA form, the CDR3 reads TGTGCCAGCGGGTTCTACGAGCAGTACTTC. It yields the protein CASGFYEQYF. This chain joins TRBV28 and TRBJ2-7; no reliable D call. The CDR3 contains 10 residues. Germline loops: CDR1 MDHEN, CDR2 SYDVKM. Between the trimmed V and J ends, which lost 8 bases and 3 bases, there was a span of 5 bases.

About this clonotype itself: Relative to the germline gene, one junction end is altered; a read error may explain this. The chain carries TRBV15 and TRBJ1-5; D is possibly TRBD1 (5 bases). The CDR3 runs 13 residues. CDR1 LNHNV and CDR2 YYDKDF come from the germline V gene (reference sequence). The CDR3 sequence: CATSRERGWPQHF. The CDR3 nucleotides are TGTGCCACTAGCAGAGAGAGGGGTTGGCCCCAGCATTTT.